This TCR beta chain is drawn from a study of blood T cell repertoires in COVID-19. Study in general: Collection of acute and convalescent COVID-19 samples took place in the United States, Italy and Spain.

The V gene's germline CDR1 is SGHDT and CDR2 YYEEEE. The CDR3 runs 16 residues. The V segment lost 2 bases and the J segment 6 bases; nucleotides outside the gene matches: 5. Authors' processing steps: Quantification of nucleated cells was approximated via reference gene primer amplification. The data were produced by immunoSEQ multiplex PCR, yet TCRdb's version contains in-frame clones alone and is incomplete. Clone size and V and J calls were adopted from that table, with D and trimming inferred from the DNA. The table has a few hundred thousand clones, about four fifths seen once; the top ten hold 3.4%. Individuals drawn from some 25 US areas were about 18 to 95 years old.

The sequence came from a middle-aged man who had recovered from COVID-19. The chain has TRBV5-6 and TRBJ2-3; 14 bases match TRBD2. Sequences were obtained from PBMCs or T cells enriched from blood (not recorded which). In nucleotides, the CDR3 is TGTGCCAGCAGCTTCGGGACTAGCGGGAGTTGGGATACGCAGTATTTT. This codes for CASSFGTSGSWDTQYF.